The 13 T cell receptor beta chains below come from one sample, sequenced in a study of blood T cell repertoires in COVID-19. Repertoires were generated with immunoSEQ multiplex PCR, while TCRdb's copy carries only in-frame clones and drops some. The sample shows 80,000 to 100,000 clones, 81% of them seen only once. What was sequenced was peripheral blood. The receptors were gathered from a man between 60 and 70 years old with acute or convalescent COVID-19.

The V gene is TRBV5-5, the J gene TRBJ1-1; TRBD1 is a possible D gene (6 bases). The CDR3 spans 15 residues. Trimming removed 4 bases from V and 3 bases from J, with 16 bases in between. Germline lookup yields CDR1 SGHKS and CDR2 YYEKEE (reference sequence). The CDR3 region is CASSPDGQWDTEAFF. The CDR3 region has the DNA TGTGCCAGCAGCCCGGACGGACAGTGGGACACTGAAGCTTTCTTT.

The chain employs TRBV4-2 and TRBJ2-7; 8 bases fit TRBD1. Germline trimming cut 3 bases from V and 5 bases from J; bases unmatched to any gene: 6. The germline gives CDR1 LGHNA, CDR2 YNFKEQ. The CDR3 is 14 amino acids. DNA for the CDR3: TGTGCCAGCAGCCAGCGGACAGGGTCTCACGAGCAGTACTTC. It yields the protein CASSQRTGSHEQYF.

The chain couples TRBV10-3 to TRBJ2-5; 9 bases fit TRBD2. Germline CDR1 ENHRY, CDR2 SYGVKD. The CDR3 spans 14 residues. V dropped 6 bases and J dropped 4; count of bases not matched to a gene: 6. CDR3 in amino acids: CAISLGTSRETQYF. Written as DNA, the CDR3 is TGTGCCATCAGCCTCGGGACTAGCAGAGAGACCCAGTACTTC.

The chain recombines TRBV7-3 with TRBJ2-1; 10 bases align to TRBD1. The ends lost 2 bases at V and 4 bases at J; junction bases unmatched: 20. The germline gives CDR1 SGHTA, CDR2 FQGTGA. This CDR3 is built from 21 residues. The CDR3 loop is CASSLETLVSGTGDKYNEQFF. CDR3 sequence (DNA): TGTGCCAGCAGCTTAGAGACTTTGGTTTCCGGGACAGGGGACAAGTACAATGAGCAGTTCTTC.

V usage is TRBV20-1 and J usage is TRBJ2-7; D unclear. The CDR3 spans 10 residues. Per the germline V gene, CDR1 is DFQATT and CDR2 is SNEGSKA (reference sequence). The ends were cut back, 6 bases at V and 3 bases at J, with 6 bases in the middle. The CDR3 sequence is CSAADYEQYF. The CDR3 DNA follows: TGCAGTGCCGCGGACTACGAGCAGTACTTC.

For this clone: A read error may produce the germline difference seen at one junction end. V usage is TRBV19 and J usage is TRBJ2-2; TRBD2 aligns across 14 bases. The germline CDR1 and CDR2 sequences are LNHDA and SQIVND (reference sequence). The CDR3 contains 16 residues. CDR3 coding DNA: TGTGCCAGTAGGATAGGACTAGCGGGAGGTACCGGGGAGCTGTTTTTT. Encoded protein: CASRIGLAGGTGELFF.

J is TRBJ2-2 and V is TRBV25-1, with TRBD1 identical over 7 bases. CDR1 and CDR2 (germline): MGHDK, SYGVNS. The length of the CDR3 is 14 residues. Trimming at V came to 4 bases and at J to 5 bases, leaving 4 bases not matched to a gene. CDR3 protein: CASSVDRVTGELFF. The CDR3 coding sequence is TGTGCCAGCAGTGTTGACAGGGTTACCGGGGAGCTGTTTTTT.

The V and J genes are TRBV9 and TRBJ2-5, with 7 bases lining up with TRBD2. The CDR3 is 17 residues long. With V trimmed by 0 bases and J by 5 bases, 13 bases remained unmatched. CDR1 SGDLS and CDR2 YYNGEE come from the germline V gene. CDR3 in DNA: TGTGCCAGCAGCGTAGGTTTGAGTGGGGGGGACGGGGAGACCCAGTACTTC. It specifies CASSVGLSGGDGETQYF.

V and J are TRBV5-1 and TRBJ2-2; D is perhaps TRBD1 (5 bases). Trimming cost V 4 bases and J 4 bases, with 14 bases left between them. Looked up from germline, CDR1 is SGHRS and CDR2 is YFSETQ. This CDR3 has 15 residues. Written as DNA, the CDR3 is TGCGCCAGCAGCCTAAAGACAGTCGCCACCGGGGAGCTGTTTTTT. It encodes CASSLKTVATGELFF.

The rearrangement joins TRBV27 to TRBJ1-5; D uncertain. Germline V gene lookup returns CDR1 MNHEY and CDR2 SMNVEV (reference sequence). This CDR3 has 13 amino acids. Trimming shortened V by 4 bases and J by 7 bases, and 11 bases separated the two germline ends. The CDR3 nucleotides are TGTGCCAGCAGTTCCGGGGATTACCAGCCCCAGCATTTT. It yields the protein CASSSGDYQPQHF.

The chain uses TRBV6-2 or TRBV6-3 and TRBJ1-2; D gene unclear. In germline, CDR1 is MNHEY, CDR2 SVGEGT. Between the trimmed V and J ends, which lost 2 bases and 4 bases, there was a span of 11 bases. The CDR3 covers 14 residues. CDR3 in amino acids: CASSYPGKIYGYTF. In DNA form, the CDR3 reads TGTGCCAGCAGTTACCCCGGGAAAATCTATGGCTACACCTTC.

This clone was picked up one time. The chain joins TRBV10-3 to TRBJ2-7; TRBD1 matches 7 bases. CDR1 is ENHRY and CDR2 is SYGVKD in the germline V gene. Germline trimming cut 6 bases from V and 6 bases from J; bases unmatched to any gene: 11. CDR3 length: 14 residues. The CDR3 nucleotides read TGTGCCATCAGCACCGGGACAGAGTACTCCGAGCAGTACTTC. Its protein is CAISTGTEYSEQYF.

The genes are TRBV5-1 and TRBJ2-5; tentative D call: TRBD2 (6 bases). Germline CDR1 reads SGHRS; CDR2 reads YFSETQ. This CDR3 has 14 residues. The V end lost 2 bases, the J end lost 1 base, and 9 bases lay between the germline ends. As DNA, the CDR3 is TGCGCCAGCAGCTTACTAGCAGTCCAAGAGACCCAGTACTTC. It yields the protein CASSLLAVQETQYF.